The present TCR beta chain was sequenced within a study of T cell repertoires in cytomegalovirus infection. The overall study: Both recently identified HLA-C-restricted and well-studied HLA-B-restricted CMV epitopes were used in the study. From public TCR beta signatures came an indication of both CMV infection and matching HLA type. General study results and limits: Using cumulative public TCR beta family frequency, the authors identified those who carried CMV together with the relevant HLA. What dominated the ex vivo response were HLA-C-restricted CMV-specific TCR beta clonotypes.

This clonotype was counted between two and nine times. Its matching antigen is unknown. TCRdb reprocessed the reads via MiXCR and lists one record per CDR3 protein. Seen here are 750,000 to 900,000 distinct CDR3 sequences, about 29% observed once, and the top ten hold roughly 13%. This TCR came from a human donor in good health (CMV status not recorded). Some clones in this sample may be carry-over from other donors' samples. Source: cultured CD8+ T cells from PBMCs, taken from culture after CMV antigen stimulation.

CDR3 region: CASSLPTSGANYEQYF. The CDR3 DNA reads as TGTGCCAGCAGCCTCCCGACTAGCGGGGCGAACTACGAGCAGTACTTC. The chain couples TRBV7-9 to TRBJ2-7; 11 positions agree with TRBD2. Unmatched junction bases numbered 9, after V lost 5 bases and J lost 3 bases. The CDR3 covers 16 residues. The V gene's germline CDR1 is SEHNR and CDR2 FQNEAQ (reference sequence). Looking up the rest from reference TRBV7-9 and TRBJ2-7 gives the full variable domain: DTGVSQNPRHKITKRGQNVTFRCDPISEHNRLYWYRQTLGQGPEFLTYFQNEAQLEKSRLLSDRFSAERPKGSFSTLEIQRTEQGDSAMYLCASSLPTSGANYEQYFGPGTRLTVT.